The source of this T cell receptor beta chain is a study of T cells in Graves' hyperthyroidism and ophthalmopathy (dated by TCRdb to 2018 to 2020). As for the study more broadly: Peripheral blood was sampled at the time of initial diagnosis, prior to any treatment. Prospective prediction of ophthalmopathy was tested in an independent validation cohort consisting of 18 to 20 hyperthyroidism patients and around 16 patients who later progressed to ophthalmopathy. According to the paper, TCR Vbeta CDR3 sequencing was carried out on roughly 130 peripheral blood samples, which came from fewer than 50 ophthalmopathy, 70 to 80 hyperthyroidism and some 17 progressor patients. After blood sampling, hyperthyroidism patients were treated with methimazole at a starting dose of 30 mg daily, and ophthalmopathy patients were treated with high-dose intravenous methylprednisolone. To identify distinguishing TCR V-J signatures, a discovery cohort of 100 patients was used, comprising some 45 with Graves' ophthalmopathy and approximately 57 with stable Graves' hyperthyroidism. The study also compared thyroid tissue and blood T-cell repertoires from over 5 Graves' hyperthyroidism patients. The roughly 100 discovery patients were randomly split 7:3 into training and test sets.

This clonotype came up a few times. The antigen it recognizes is unknown. Per-base qualities were not stored, and no clone one base away is much larger. Ophthalmopathy patients had moderately to severely active disease, Clinical Activity Score of at least 3, NOSPECS grade of at least 4, and duration under 3 months. Exclusion was applied to patients with uncontrolled infections, other autoimmune diseases, pregnancy or lactation. Diagnoses relied on clinical symptoms, serum thyroxine and TRAb, thyroid ultrasound and orbital computed tomography. PBMCs were isolated from more than 8 ml of fresh peripheral blood by Ficoll-Paque density gradient centrifugation. Trizol reagent was used to extract total RNA, and RNA quality was then checked on an Agilent 2100 Bioanalyzer. V is clipped by 3 bases and J by 9 bases, and the sequence between their germline boundaries is 12 bases long. From cysteine to phenylalanine, the CDR3 is 13 amino acids long. The only DNA kept is the CDR3, 39 bases in frame from the first base.

Broader findings and caveats from the paper: Most expanded thyroid clonotypes (frequency above 0.001) were also detected in blood, a finding suggesting that blood repertoires may reflect thyroid immune responses. A 13 V-J signature model separated ophthalmopathy from stable hyperthyroidism, with around 91% sensitivity and 81.08% specificity in cross-validation and 80%/75% in testing. No statistical method was used to set the sample size in advance, and investigators knew the group allocation. In validation, the model predicted progression to ophthalmopathy with 55% to 71% sensitivity and 72% to 75% specificity, a median of around 6.6 months before onset.

The TCR beta CDR3 regions were amplified from RNA transcripts. A first-round RT-PCR of the TCR CDR3 used the HTBI primer set with the Qiagen OneStep RT-PCR kit. A second multiplex PCR round built the libraries, followed by size selection and purification. Sequencing of the libraries was done on an Illumina HiSeq2000 using paired-end 100 bp reads. From the authors' description of their analysis: SOAPnuke was used to process the raw data, removing reads that contained adapters or uncalled bases, had a mean Phred below 15, or lacked an exact match to the constant primer or identifier. High-quality paired reads were merged with COPE v1.2.5, and unique nucleotide sequences were defined as clonotypes. Clonotypes were aligned to IMGT TRBV, TRBD and TRBJ reference segments using MiTCR v1.1. Only V-J combinations with frequency above 0.0001, covering 99.2% of repertoires, were analysed. A TCS score was defined as the ratio between F50 (clonal expansion) and ExV (chaos), using BLOSUM62-based TCRdist between CDR3 peptides within each V-J. Welch's t-statistics and random forest reduced fewer than 600 V-J features to 13, which were used in a naive Bayes classifier (R e1071). TCRdb took the public reads, trimmed them with fastp at Q25, ran MiXCR for clone calling and kept in-frame beta chains. A single entry per CDR3 protein holds the most common genes and DNA from its merged rows. The V and J calls were not made by the authors but by TCRdb's processing. This sample holds 450,000 to 650,000 distinct CDR3 sequences; under 20% were observed only once. Approximately 15% of the sample comes from the top ten.

The chain links TRBV12-3 or TRBV12-4 with TRBJ2-1; the D gene assignment is ambiguous. The TCR originated in a woman between 18 and 29 years old with Graves' ophthalmopathy. Sequenced input: blood. The CDR3 reads CASSLTGLGEQFF. The DNA is as follows: TGTGCCAGCAGTTTGACTGGTTTAGGTGAGCAGTTCTTC.